This TCR beta chain was found in a study of PD-L1 blockade in urothelial cancer. The V end lost 5 bases, the J end lost 10 bases, and 19 bases lay between the germline ends. Germline lookup yields CDR1 SGHNT and CDR2 YYREEE (reference sequence). The CDR3 length is 14 residues. The time point here: peripheral blood 6 weeks after treatment start. Data came from immunoSEQ multiplex PCR; TCRdb stores just in-frame clones and leaves some out. The profile shows roughly 76,000 clones, 75% to 95% of them singletons. The clonotype was recovered from a woman older than 75 with urothelial cancer. This specimen consisted of PBMCs, obtained around atezolizumab (anti-PD-L1) treatment. The J gene is TRBJ2-1, the V gene TRBV5-4; D perhaps matches TRBD2 (6 bases). As DNA, the CDR3 is TGTGCCAGCAGTGAGGAGGGTCGGACATACGAGCAGTTCTTC. Encoded protein: CASSEEGRTYEQFF.